The clone carrying this TCR beta chain has more than one count but fewer than ten. The antigen is unknown. The data were taken from a study of T-cell memory formation after mild COVID-19. The germline V and J ends were trimmed by 2 bases and 0 bases, with 2 bases remaining between them. The V gene's germline CDR1 is WSHSY and CDR2 SAAADI. The CDR3 consists of 13 residues. Using its own MiXCR run on the 5' RACE reads, TCRdb lists one record per CDR3 protein. The table records roughly 580,000 distinct CDR3 sequences, approximately 18% of them present only once. Study-level findings and limits: In pre-infection memory, a portion of responding clones appeared, which suggested that cross-reactive memory joined. CD4/CD8 balance held among clones contracting day 15 to 85, and later expanders leaned CD4+.

The sample taken for sequencing was PBMCs or a T cell subset sorted from them (not recorded which). This TCR derives from an adult woman who had mild COVID-19 (a few samples of this study predate the infection). Cell type and time point are not known. The V and J genes are TRBV10-2 and TRBJ1-5; D gene unclear. DNA of the CDR3: TGCGCCAGCAGTGAGGTTAGCAATCAGCCCCAGCATTTT. It encodes CASSEVSNQPQHF.